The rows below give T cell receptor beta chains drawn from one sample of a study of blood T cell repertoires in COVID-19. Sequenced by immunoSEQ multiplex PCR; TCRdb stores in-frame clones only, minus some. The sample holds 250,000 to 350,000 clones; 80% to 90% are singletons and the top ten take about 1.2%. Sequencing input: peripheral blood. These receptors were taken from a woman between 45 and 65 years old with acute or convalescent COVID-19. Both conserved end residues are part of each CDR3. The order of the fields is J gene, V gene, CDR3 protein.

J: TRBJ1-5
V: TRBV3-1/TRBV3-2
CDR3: CASSQGSGYQPQHF

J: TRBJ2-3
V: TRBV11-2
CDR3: CASSATGQTQYF

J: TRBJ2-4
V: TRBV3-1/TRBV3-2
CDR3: CASSQAGQGIQYF

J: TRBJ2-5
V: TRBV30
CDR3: CAWSVQQAQYF

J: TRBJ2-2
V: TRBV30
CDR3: CAWSSGVAGGGSGELFF

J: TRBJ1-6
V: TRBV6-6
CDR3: CASSYGEGSSPLHF

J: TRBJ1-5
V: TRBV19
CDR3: CASTPTGPNQPQHF

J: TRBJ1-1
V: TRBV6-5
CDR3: CASSYSEANTEAFF

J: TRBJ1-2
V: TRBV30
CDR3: CAWSVAGRNYGYTF

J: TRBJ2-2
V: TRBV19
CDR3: CASSIQQDGELFF

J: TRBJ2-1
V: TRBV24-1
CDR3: CATSGSTGQVNNEQFF

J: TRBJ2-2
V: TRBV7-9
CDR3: CASSPDRNTGELFF

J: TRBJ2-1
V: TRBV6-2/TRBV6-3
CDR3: CASSRDRGYNEQFF

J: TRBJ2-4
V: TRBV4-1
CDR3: CASSEGGTGRDIQYF